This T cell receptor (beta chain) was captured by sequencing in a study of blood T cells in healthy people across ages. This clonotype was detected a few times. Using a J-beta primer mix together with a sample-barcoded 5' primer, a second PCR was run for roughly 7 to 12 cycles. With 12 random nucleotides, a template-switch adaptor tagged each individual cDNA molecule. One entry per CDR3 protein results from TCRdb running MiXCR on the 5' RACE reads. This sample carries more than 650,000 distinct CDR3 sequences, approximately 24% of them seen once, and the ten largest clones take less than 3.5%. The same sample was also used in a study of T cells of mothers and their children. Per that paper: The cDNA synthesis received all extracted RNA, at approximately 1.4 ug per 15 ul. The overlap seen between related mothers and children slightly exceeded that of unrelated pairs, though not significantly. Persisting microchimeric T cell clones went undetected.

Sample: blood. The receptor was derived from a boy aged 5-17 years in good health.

This chain's CDR3 is CASSHLEGAGMNTEAFF. CDR3 bases: TGTGCCAGCAGCCACCTCGAAGGGGCGGGTATGAACACTGAAGCTTTCTTT. The V gene is TRBV6-1, the J gene TRBJ1-1, with D possibly matching TRBD1 (5 bases). Trimming stripped 6 bases from V and 0 bases from J, with 20 bases between. The CDR3 sequence is 17 residues long. Germline CDR1 and CDR2: MNHNS and SASEGT.